Reported below is one TCR beta chain. Antigen specificity is unknown. The length of the CDR3 is 15 residues. Germline V gives CDR1 MGHRA, CDR2 YSYEKL. V shed 4 bases, J shed 9 bases, and the junction held 8 bases outside the gene matches. Amplification used 60 Vbeta primers and 13 Jbeta primers. The assay was immunoSEQ multiplex PCR, and TCRdb's table has in-frame clones only and misses some. The table records around 180,000 clones, 80% of them present only once. The data stem from a study of cytomegalovirus exposure and HLA in healthy donors. Whole-study findings and limits: Researchers reportedly found TCR beta sequences accurately predicted most subjects' HLA-A and HLA-B alleles. An observed cluster of highly shared sequence variants was recorded as a likely sequencing artifact. In a later analysis, DRB1 alleles had the most associated TCRs; HLA-C alleles the fewest.

What was sequenced was PBMCs. The chain uses TRBV4-1 and TRBJ1-6, with TRBD1 matching over 8 bases. The TCR was taken from a man aged 40-55 years in good health and CMV-seronegative. CDR3 coding DNA: TGCGCCAGCAGCCCAGGACAGGGCCGGTCTTCACCCCTCCACTTT. Encoded protein: CASSPGQGRSSPLHF.